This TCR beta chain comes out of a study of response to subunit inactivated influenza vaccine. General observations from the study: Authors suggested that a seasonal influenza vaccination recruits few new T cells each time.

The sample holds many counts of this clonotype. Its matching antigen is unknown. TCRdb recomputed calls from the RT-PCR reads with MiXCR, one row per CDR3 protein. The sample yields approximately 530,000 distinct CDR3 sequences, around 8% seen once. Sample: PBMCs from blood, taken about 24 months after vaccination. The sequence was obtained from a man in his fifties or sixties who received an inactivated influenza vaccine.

CDR3 amino acids: CASSLGTSGDTQYF. For the CDR3, the DNA is TGTGCCAGCAGCTTAGGGACTAGCGGCGATACGCAGTATTTT. The J gene is TRBJ2-3, the V gene TRBV7-2; TRBD2 agrees at 10 bases. Germline V gives CDR1 SGHTA, CDR2 FQGNSA. J was trimmed by 6 bases and V by 1 base; bases with no gene match: 1. CDR3 size: 14 residues.